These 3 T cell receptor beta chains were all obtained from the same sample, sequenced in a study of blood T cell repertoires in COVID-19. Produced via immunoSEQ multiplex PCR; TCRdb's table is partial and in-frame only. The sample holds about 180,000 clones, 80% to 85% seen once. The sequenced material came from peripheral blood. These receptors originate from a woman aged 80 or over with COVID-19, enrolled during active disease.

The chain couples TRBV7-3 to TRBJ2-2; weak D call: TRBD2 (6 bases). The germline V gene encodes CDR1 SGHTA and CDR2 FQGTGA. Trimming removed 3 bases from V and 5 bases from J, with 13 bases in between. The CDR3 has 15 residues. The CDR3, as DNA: TGTGCCAGCAGCTTGAGCGGCGGGGATACCGGGGAGCTGTTTTTT. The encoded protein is CASSLSGGDTGELFF.

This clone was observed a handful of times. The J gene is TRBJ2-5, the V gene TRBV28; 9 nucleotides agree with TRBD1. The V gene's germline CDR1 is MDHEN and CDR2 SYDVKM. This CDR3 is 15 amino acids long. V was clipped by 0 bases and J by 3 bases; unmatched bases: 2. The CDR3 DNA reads TGTGCCAGCAGTTTATGGGGGACAGGGAAAGAGACCCAGTACTTC. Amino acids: CASSLWGTGKETQYF. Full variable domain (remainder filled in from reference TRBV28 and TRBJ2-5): DVKVTQSSRYLVKRTGEKVFLECVQDMDHENMFWYRQDPGLGLRLIYFSYDVKMKEKGDIPEGYSVSREKKERFSLILESASTNQTSMYLCASSLWGTGKETQYFGPGTRLLVL.

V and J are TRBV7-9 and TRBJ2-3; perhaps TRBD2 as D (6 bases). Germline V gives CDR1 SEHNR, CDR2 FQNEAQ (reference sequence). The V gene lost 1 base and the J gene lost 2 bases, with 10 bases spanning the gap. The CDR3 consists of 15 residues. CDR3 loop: CASSLDGRSTDTQYF. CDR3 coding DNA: TGTGCCAGCAGCTTAGACGGGAGATCCACAGATACGCAGTATTTT.